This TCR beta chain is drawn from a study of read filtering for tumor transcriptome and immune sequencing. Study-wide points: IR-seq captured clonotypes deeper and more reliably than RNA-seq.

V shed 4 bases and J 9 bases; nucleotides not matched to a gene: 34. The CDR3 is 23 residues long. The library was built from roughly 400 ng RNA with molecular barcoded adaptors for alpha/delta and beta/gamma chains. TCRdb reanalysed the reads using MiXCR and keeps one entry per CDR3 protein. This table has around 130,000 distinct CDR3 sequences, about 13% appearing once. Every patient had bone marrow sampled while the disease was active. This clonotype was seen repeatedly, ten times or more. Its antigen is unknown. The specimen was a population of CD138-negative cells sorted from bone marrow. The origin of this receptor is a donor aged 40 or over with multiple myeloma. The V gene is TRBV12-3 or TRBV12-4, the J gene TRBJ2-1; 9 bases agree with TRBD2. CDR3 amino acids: CASSSLTRGGPVVYSGRRIEQFF. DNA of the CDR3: TGTGCCAGCAGTTCCTTGACCCGCGGGGGGCCGGTTGTCTATAGCGGGAGAAGGATTGAGCAGTTCTTC.